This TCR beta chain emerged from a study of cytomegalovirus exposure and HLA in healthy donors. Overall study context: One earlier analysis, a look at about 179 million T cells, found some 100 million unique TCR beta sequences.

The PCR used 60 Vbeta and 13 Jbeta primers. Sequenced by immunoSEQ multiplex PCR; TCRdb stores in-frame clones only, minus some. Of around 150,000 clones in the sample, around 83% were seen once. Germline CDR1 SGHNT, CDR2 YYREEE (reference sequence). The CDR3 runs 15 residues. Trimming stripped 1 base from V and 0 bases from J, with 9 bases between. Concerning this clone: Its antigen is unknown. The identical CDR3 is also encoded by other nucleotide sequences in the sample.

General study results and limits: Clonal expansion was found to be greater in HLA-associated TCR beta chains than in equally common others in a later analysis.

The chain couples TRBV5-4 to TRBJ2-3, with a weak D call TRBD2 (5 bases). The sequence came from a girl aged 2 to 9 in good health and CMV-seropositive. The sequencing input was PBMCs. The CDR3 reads CASSLSSGSTDTQYF. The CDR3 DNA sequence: TGTGCCAGCAGCTTGTCAAGCGGTAGCACAGATACGCAGTATTTT.